This section outlines one T cell receptor beta chain sequence together with its context. This clone has a single count. The target of this receptor is not known. Base-call qualities are not available, and no considerably larger clone is one nucleotide away. The data originate from a study of OX40 agonist ivuxolimab in advanced cancers. Broadly, across the study: Ivuxolimab, which targeted the costimulatory receptor OX40 (CD134), was an agonistic, fully human IgG2 monoclonal antibody. The monotherapy dose-escalation portion (N of about 57 patients) of the phase I ivuxolimab trial is reported in the paper. Among the roughly 52 dose-escalation patients, about 20 had hepatocellular carcinoma, about 15 melanoma, 9 renal cell carcinoma and 9 head and neck cancer. A male proportion of approximately 83% and a mean age of 60 years, ranging from about 20 to 80, were recorded for the dose-escalation cohort. Patients were allowed to have had prior anti-PD-1, anti-PD-L1 or anti-CTLA-4 therapy, and 40% of the dose-escalation patients had previously received checkpoint inhibitors. Peripheral TCRbeta sequencing aimed to test whether ivuxolimab altered TCR sequence diversity and caused clonal T-cell expansion. Intravenous ivuxolimab was administered to patients every 2 weeks at six dose levels: 0.01, 0.1, 0.3, 1.5, 3 and 10 mg/kg. Partial responses occurred in three dose-escalation patients: two with cutaneous melanoma and one with hepatocellular carcinoma. What the research found in general, with its limitations: Which antigens the clonally expanded peripheral T cells were specific for was not determined. Partial responders in the 0.1-3.0 mg/kg groups had among the lowest normalized peripheral clonal expansion, especially among CD8+ T cells. Low levels of normalized T-cell clonal expansion were also seen in some nonresponding patients. After ivuxolimab, expanded clones were on average more numerous among CD8+ T cells than among CD4+ T cells. Clonal expansion of both CD4+ and CD8+ blood T cells was observed from baseline to week 6 at doses 0.1 to 3.0 mg/kg.

The trial excluded patients who had a history of autoimmune disease or were on systemic immunosuppression. Peripheral blood for TCR sequencing was collected from all dose cohorts at baseline, on cycle 4 day 1, and on cycle 7 day 1. The samples were taken from a phase I, first-in-human, multicenter, open-label dose-escalation trial of ivuxolimab. Adults with locally advanced or metastatic melanoma, renal cell carcinoma, hepatocellular carcinoma or head and neck squamous cell carcinoma were enrolled in the trial. CD4+ and CD8+ T cells were sorted separately from peripheral blood before TCR sequencing. Genomic DNA was extracted from sorted cells for sequencing of the TCRbeta CDR3 region. TCRbeta CDR3 regions were sequenced using the immunoSEQ Assay. In TCRdb, the immuneACCESS table is reduced to in-frame sequences with V and J assigned. These tables do not hold every clone; where another copy was compared, an unresolved V gene accounts for under half, and the others remain unexplained. The sample contains approximately 79,000 clones, about 85% of them found a single time. In total, the top ten clones hold less than 4% of the sample.

CDR1 and CDR2 are drawn from the germline V gene: MDHEN, SYDVKM. Taken from cysteine to phenylalanine, the CDR3 has 15 residues. This entry keeps only the CDR3 DNA: 45 bases, framed from base 1. V is cut by 8 bases and J by 0 bases, and the space between the germline ends is 11 bases. This TCR was recovered from an adult with an advanced solid tumor such as melanoma, head and neck, liver or kidney cancer. The sample was CD4+ or CD8+ T cells sorted from blood, taken in a trial of the OX40 agonist ivuxolimab. The chain is encoded by TRBV28 joined to TRBJ2-6, and the D gene may be TRBD2, 6 bases matching. The DNA is TGTGCCAGCGGCATTAGCGGCTCTGGGGCCAACGTCCTGACTTTC. This yields the protein CASGISGSGANVLTF. The full variable domain, with segments outside the CDR3 supplied by the reference TRBV28 and TRBJ2-6 proteins, appears as DVKVTQSSRYLVKRTGEKVFLECVQDMDHENMFWYRQDPGLGLRLIYFSYDVKMKEKGDIPEGYSVSREKKERFSLILESASTNQTSMYLCASGISGSGANVLTFGAGSRLTVL.